One sample yielded the 17 T cell receptor beta chains listed below, sequenced in a study of shared clonotypes between healthy human individuals. Data came from immunoSEQ multiplex PCR; TCRdb stores just in-frame clones and leaves some out. The sample contains about 1.1 million clones, 78% of which appear only once. The sequenced material came from memory CD4+ T cells from PBMCs. Specified subset: CD45RA-negative fraction. The receptors originated from a man aged 18 to 30 in good health. Some clones in this sample may be carry-over from other donors' samples.

A single count supports this clone. The chain couples TRBV4-3 to TRBJ1-3, with D maybe TRBD1 (5 bases). The V end was cut by 1 base, the J end by 0 bases, with 19 bases between. CDR1 and CDR2 (germline): LGHNA, YSLEER. The CDR3 is made up of 19 amino acids. For the CDR3, the DNA is TGCGCCAGCAGCCAAGCTGCCGCTTTATCAGGGAACTCTGGAAACACCATATATTTT. Amino acid sequence: CASSQAAALSGNSGNTIYF.

The chain uses TRBV14 and TRBJ2-7, with D uncertain. Germline CDR1 SGHDN, CDR2 FVKESK. V lost 0 bases and J lost 2, with 11 bases in between. The CDR3 spans 15 residues. The CDR3 spells CASSQDKDFTYEQYF. CDR3 in DNA: TGTGCCAGCAGCCAAGATAAAGACTTCACCTACGAGCAGTACTTC.

The genes are TRBV9 and TRBJ2-1; 7 bases agree with TRBD1. V trimming: 3 bases; J trimming: 7 bases; junction bases outside the gene matches: 4. CDR1 SGDLS and CDR2 YYNGEE come from the germline V gene. The CDR3 consists of 13 residues. Here the CDR3 reads CASSGQGRNEQFF. The CDR3 nucleotides are TGTGCCAGCAGCGGACAGGGAAGGAATGAGCAGTTCTTC.

The chain uses TRBV7-3 and TRBJ2-6; D is undetermined. The length of the CDR3 is 13 residues. The V and J ends lost 0 bases and 10 bases respectively, with 7 bases between them. Germline CDR1 reads SGHTA; CDR2 reads FQGTGA. Here the CDR3 reads CASSLTGRNVLTF. The CDR3 region has the DNA TGTGCCAGCAGCTTAACAGGGCGGAACGTCCTGACTTTC.

This rearrangement joins TRBV4-2 to TRBJ1-2; the D is unclear. CDR3 size: 13 residues. Germline CDR1 is LGHNA and CDR2 is YNFKEQ. The V gene lost 8 bases and the J gene lost 7 bases, with 17 bases spanning the gap. Here the CDR3 DNA reads TGTGCCAGCGGCTCTCAGCCGGGCAGTGGCTACACCTTC. It translates to CASGSQPGSGYTF.

The V call is TRBV7-9, the J call TRBJ1-1; 10 bases are a match to TRBD1. There are 18 residues in the CDR3. The trim removed 0 bases at V and 3 bases at J, leaving 10 bases unmatched. The V gene's germline CDR1 is SEHNR and CDR2 FQNEAQ (reference sequence). In DNA form, the CDR3 reads TGTGCCAGCAGCTTAGCAGGGGGGACAGGGGCGAGGGACACTGAAGCTTTCTTT. Its protein product is CASSLAGGTGARDTEAFF.

The chain is built from TRBV9 and TRBJ2-2; 7 bases map to TRBD1. The germline V gene has CDR1 SGDLS and CDR2 YYNGEE. Trimming cost V 4 bases and J 5 bases; bases outside gene matches: 8. The CDR3 length is 15 residues. The CDR3 here is CASSLLETGTGELFF. The CDR3 DNA reads as TGTGCCAGCAGCCTCCTTGAGACAGGGACCGGGGAGCTGTTTTTT.

The DNA for the CDR3 is TGTGCCAGCAGCCAGCTAGCGGGAGTAAGGGAGACCCAGTACTTC. This sequence encodes CASSQLAGVRETQYF. The V call is TRBV5-6, the J call TRBJ2-5, with 10 bases identical to TRBD2. Germline values: CDR1 SGHDT, CDR2 YYEEEE. The CDR3 loop spans 15 amino acids. V gave up 4 bases and J gave up 5 bases; unmatched junction bases: 8.

The J gene is TRBJ2-7, the V gene TRBV9; 7 nucleotides align to TRBD1. From germline, CDR1 is SGDLS and CDR2 YYNGEE. There are 13 residues in the CDR3. With 1 base clipped from V and 5 bases from J, the junction kept 3 bases outside the gene matches. DNA for the CDR3: TGTGCCAGCAGCGTACAGGGGGTGGACGAGCAGTACTTC. Amino acids: CASSVQGVDEQYF.

The rearrangement uses TRBV28 and TRBJ1-5; 7 bases line up with TRBD1. V gave up 8 bases and J gave up 7 bases; unmatched junction bases: 14. The CDR3 has 15 amino acids. From germline, CDR1 is MDHEN and CDR2 SYDVKM. CDR3 nucleotides: TGTGCCAGCGGCCGGGAGGGGGCGGGATCCCAGCCCCAGCATTTT. This sequence encodes CASGREGAGSQPQHF. The full variable domain, with the rest looked up from reference TRBV28 and TRBJ1-5, is DVKVTQSSRYLVKRTGEKVFLECVQDMDHENMFWYRQDPGLGLRLIYFSYDVKMKEKGDIPEGYSVSREKKERFSLILESASTNQTSMYLCASGREGAGSQPQHFGDGTRLSIL.

The CDR3 reads CASRRSFMNTEAFF. Written as DNA, the CDR3 is TGTGCCAGCAGGAGAAGTTTCATGAACACTGAAGCTTTCTTT. The rearrangement joins TRBV7-9 to TRBJ1-1; D is unresolved. CDR3 length: 14 amino acids. Trimming pared 6 bases from V and 0 bases from J, leaving 11 bases between. In germline, CDR1 is SEHNR, CDR2 FQNEAQ (reference sequence).

The chain couples TRBV5-1 to TRBJ2-2; D uncertain. The CDR3 covers 15 residues. Germline lookup yields CDR1 SGHRS and CDR2 YFSETQ. Trimming shortened V by 6 bases and J by 0 bases, and 12 bases separated the two germline ends. CDR3: CASKYRVSNTGELFF. CDR3 nucleotides: TGCGCCAGCAAGTACCGGGTCTCGAACACCGGGGAGCTGTTTTTT.

The V gene is TRBV5-5, the J gene TRBJ2-3, with TRBD1 matching over 8 bases. Germline values: CDR1 SGHKS, CDR2 YYEKEE (reference sequence). V lost 4 bases, J lost 2 bases, and 3 bases stayed unmatched. This CDR3 is built from 14 residues. CDR3 loop: CASSRQGITDTQYF. CDR3 sequence (DNA): TGTGCCAGCAGCCGACAGGGGATCACAGATACGCAGTATTTT.

The chain combines TRBV7-2 with TRBJ1-2; D not certain. The CDR3 spans 13 residues. Germline loops: CDR1 SGHTA, CDR2 FQGNSA. Trimming left V 6 bases short and J 5 bases short, with 13 bases between. This CDR3 is CASSKDFGYGYTF. CDR3 coding DNA: TGTGCCAGCAGTAAGGACTTTGGATATGGCTACACCTTC.

The table lists this clone with a few counts. The chain uses TRBV10-3 and TRBJ2-7; D gene ambiguous. The length of the CDR3 is 15 residues. Trimming removed 3 bases from V and 3 bases from J, with 15 bases in between. Germline V lookup: CDR1 ENHRY, CDR2 SYGVKD. CDR3 coding DNA: TGTGCCATCAGTGATAGCTCTCCCCACCGCTACGAGCAGTACTTC. Translated, it gives CAISDSSPHRYEQYF.

The gene calls are TRBV7-2 and TRBJ2-5; D unclear. In germline, CDR1 is SGHTA, CDR2 FQGNSA. V was clipped by 6 bases and J by 5 bases, with 10 bases between them. This CDR3 spans 12 amino acids. The CDR3 loop is CASRLITETQYF. CDR3 DNA: TGTGCCAGCAGACTCATCACCGAGACCCAGTACTTC. The full variable domain, completed using reference TRBV7-2 and TRBJ2-5, is GAGVSQSPSNKVTEKGKDVELRCDPISGHTALYWYRQSLGQGLEFLIYFQGNSAPDKSGLPSDRFSAERTGGSVSTLTIQRTQQEDSAVYLCASRLITETQYFGPGTRLLVL.

The genes are TRBV6-6 and TRBJ2-2; 7 nucleotides line up with TRBD2. This CDR3 is built from 15 residues. Losses at the gene ends were 7 bases for V and 4 bases for J; bases not matched to a gene: 9. Germline V gene sequence: CDR1 MNHNY, CDR2 SVGAGI (reference sequence). CDR3 DNA sequence: TGTGCCAGCACTAAGCGGGACCAGGGCACCGGGGAGCTGTTTTTT. This codes for CASTKRDQGTGELFF.